This paragraph reports one TCR beta chain. It lacks a known antigen. One end of the junction is discordant with germline, which a read error may explain. The lymph node samples were taken from the axillary draining lymph nodes of breast cancer patients. Its CDR3 holds 14 amino acids, cysteine through phenylalanine. Only the CDR3 region is kept as DNA, spanning 42 bases read in frame from base 1. Sequences ENHRY (CDR1) and SYGVKD (CDR2) are obtained from the germline V gene. The sequencer was an Illumina HiSeq 2000. Multiplex PCR amplification was used to build the TCR beta chain libraries. High-throughput sequencing was used to analyze the amplified TCR beta chain products. TCRdb trimmed the raw reads at Q25, called clones with MiXCR and kept productive beta chains. Each entry is one CDR3 protein sequence, shown with its most common DNA and genes. The sample data list more than 250,000 distinct CDR3 sequences, and over 30% of these were observed just once. 0.85% to 1.3% of the sample belongs to the ten largest clones.

These data belong to a study of breast tumors, draining lymph nodes, adjacent tissues listed by TCRdb under 2016. For the wider study: TCR beta repertoires were compared across tumor, adjacent nontumor tissue and axillary lymph nodes obtained from breast cancer patients. The study was designed to assess the relationships and possible T-cell exchange between tumor, surrounding tissue and draining lymph node repertoires in human breast cancer. What the research found in general, with its limitations: The study presented the conclusion that tumor T cells originate in lymph nodes as consistent with a hypothesis, not as something directly demonstrated. Tumors showed preferential V and J gene usage, and their T-cell repertoire diversity fell below that of lymph nodes yet above that of nontumor tissue. The data were considered consistent with most tumor T cells being derived from the lymph node and subsequently expanding within tumor tissue. In luminal-like breast cancer, tumor and nontumor tissue repertoires resembled each other significantly more than in basal-like breast cancer.

Sequencing was performed on axillary lymph node tissue. The TCR originated in a female donor with breast cancer. Some clones in this sample may be carry-over from other donors' samples. The V and J segments used are TRBV10-3 and TRBJ2-1, and TRBD1 may be the D gene, going by 6 matching bases. The CDR3 reads as follows: CAISRGTDNNKQFF. The DNA sequence reads TGTGCCATCAGTAGGGGGACGGATAACAATAAGCAGTTCTTC.